This T cell receptor beta chain was identified in a study of T cells in Graves' hyperthyroidism and ophthalmopathy. This clonotype was found a few times. Amplification of TCR beta CDR3 regions was performed using RNA transcripts as template. The HTBI primer set drove a first-round RT-PCR of the TCR CDR3. A single record per CDR3 protein comes from TCRdb applying MiXCR to the multiplex PCR reads. The data contain roughly 300,000 distinct CDR3 sequences, around a sixth of them seen just once; the ten biggest clones take up around 47%. The CDR3 extends over 14 amino acids. Germline CDR1 SNHLY, CDR2 FYNNEI. V was cut by 6 bases and J by 0 bases, with 8 bases left in between.

The specimen was blood. The rearrangement joins TRBV2 to TRBJ1-4; D call uncertain. This receptor was identified in a woman in her forties or fifties with Graves' hyperthyroidism. The CDR3 nucleotides are TGTGCCAGCAGCCAGACACCAACTAATGAAAAACTGTTTTTT. Its protein product is CASSQTPTNEKLFF.